Following are 11 T cell receptor beta chains from one sample sequenced in a study of vaccination effects on CD4 cells after COVID-19. The culture ran for 10 days before CD4+ T cells were isolated. Participants completed two doses of the BNT162b2 or mRNA-1273 vaccine. The antigens of these receptors remain unknown. The protocol was immunoSEQ multiplex PCR, while the TCRdb copy is restricted to in-frame clones and leaves out a portion. This sample has around 66,000 clones, with about 74% found just once. The sequencing used CD4+ T cells from PBMCs cultured without peptide, collected after COVID-19 vaccination. The source is a human donor who received a COVID-19 vaccine.

This rearrangement joins TRBV3-1 (or the pseudogene TRBV3-2) to TRBJ2-4; D is uncertain. Germline CDR1 LGHDT, CDR2 YNNKEL (reference sequence). The CDR3 loop spans 13 amino acids. Between the trimmed V and J ends, which lost 0 bases and 7 bases, there was a span of 7 bases. The CDR3 sequence is CASSQDLANIQYF. CDR3 in DNA: TGTGCCAGCAGCCAAGATCTTGCGAACATTCAGTACTTC.

The chain carries TRBV19 and TRBJ2-1, with 7 bases matching TRBD2. The CDR3 has 17 amino acids. CDR1 LNHDA and CDR2 SQIVND come from the germline V gene (reference sequence). After removal of 4 bases from V and 0 bases from J, the junction contained 9 bases not matched to a gene. CDR3 nucleotides: TGTGCCAGTAGTACGTACCCGCGGGGGAGCTCCTACAATGAGCAGTTCTTC. This codes for CASSTYPRGSSYNEQFF.

In DNA form, the CDR3 reads TGTGCCAGCAGCCTCGGACTATCGGGGGAGCAGTACGTC. This codes for CASSLGLSGEQYV. The rearrangement uses TRBV5-6 and TRBJ2-7, with a tentative D call TRBD2 (6 bases). The CDR3 contains 13 residues. Germline lookup yields CDR1 SGHDT and CDR2 YYEEEE. Trimming took 4 bases from V and 7 from J, leaving 15 bases between them.

The chain has TRBV5-5 and TRBJ2-7, with D possibly matching TRBD2 (7 bases). Germline CDR1 reads SGHKS; CDR2 reads YYEKEE (reference sequence). V lost 3 bases and J 3 bases, leaving 16 bases between the germline ends. The CDR3 totals 15 residues. The CDR3 nucleotides are TGTGCCAGCAGCTGGGGTCCGGGGGGCTACTACGAGCAGTACGTC. Translation gives CASSWGPGGYYEQYV.

The CDR3 here is CASRLAPDTQYF. The CDR3, as DNA: TGTGCCAGCAGACTAGCCCCAGATACGCAGTATTTT. This chain links TRBV2 with TRBJ2-3, with D maybe TRBD2 (6 bases). Trimming removed 6 bases from V and 4 bases from J, with 8 bases in between. The germline V gene encodes CDR1 SNHLY and CDR2 FYNNEI. CDR3 length: 12 amino acids.

The rearrangement links TRBV9 to TRBJ2-3; 7 bases align to TRBD1. V lost 4 bases and J lost 4; bases outside the gene matches: 6. The CDR3 loop spans 14 amino acids. Germline assignment: CDR1 SGDLS and CDR2 YYNGEE. This chain's CDR3 is CASSPHRGADTQYF. CDR3 coding DNA: TGTGCCAGCAGCCCGCACAGGGGAGCAGATACGCAGTATTTT.

The V gene is TRBV5-1, the J gene TRBJ1-1; a weak D match, TRBD1 (5 bases). CDR3 length: 16 residues. The germline gives CDR1 SGHRS, CDR2 YFSETQ. V dropped 1 base and J dropped 5 bases, with 18 bases sitting between them. Here the CDR3 reads CASSLFPGEGVTEAFF. In nucleotides, the CDR3 is TGCGCCAGCAGCTTGTTTCCTGGGGAAGGGGTTACTGAAGCTTTCTTT.

This chain uses TRBV15 with TRBJ1-4; no definite D call. The germline gives CDR1 LNHNV, CDR2 YYDKDF (reference sequence). The CDR3 runs to 16 residues. The V gene lost 1 base and the J gene lost 0 bases, with 9 bases spanning the gap. This CDR3 is CATSRGGQTTNEKLFF. As DNA, the CDR3 is TGTGCCACCAGCAGAGGTGGGCAGACAACTAATGAAAAACTGTTTTTT.

This clone was detected only a few times. The genes are TRBV7-3 and TRBJ1-3, with D perhaps matching TRBD1 (5 bases). CDR3 length: 13 residues. With 8 bases removed from V and 7 bases from J, the gap between germline ends came to 15 bases. Germline CDR1 and CDR2: SGHTA and FQGTGA. The CDR3 region has the DNA TGTGCCAGCGGGGTCGGGGGAGGGAACACCATATATTTT. Translating it yields CASGVGGGNTIYF.

This sequence joins TRBV14 and TRBJ1-2; D possibly corresponds to TRBD1 (5 bases). Deletions cut 1 base from V and 2 bases from J, with 11 bases between. CDR3 length: 15 residues. Germline V gene sequence: CDR1 SGHDN, CDR2 FVKESK. For the CDR3, the DNA is TGTGCCAGCAGCCAAGTCCTCGGGGGGAACTATGGCTACACCTTC. Translated: CASSQVLGGNYGYTF.

This clone was picked up one time. This chain connects TRBV6-5 to TRBJ2-1; no definite D call. Trimming stripped 6 bases from V and 5 bases from J, with 14 bases between. The CDR3 runs to 14 residues. Germline V gives CDR1 MNHEY, CDR2 SVGAGI. CDR3 sequence: CASRQLGRNNEQFF. In nucleotides, the CDR3 is TGTGCCAGCAGACAACTCGGCCGAAACAATGAGCAGTTCTTC.